Listed below are T cell receptor beta chains from one sample, sequenced in a study of a mutant IDH1 vaccine in newly diagnosed glioma. Only in-frame clones appear in the TCRdb table, and some are missing; sequencing was by immunoSEQ multiplex PCR. The profile shows about 92,000 clones, 83% of them singletons. Source: PBMCs, taken from a glioma patient treated with radiotherapy, temozolomide or both. The receptors stem from a woman aged 45 to 65 with glioma. The CDR3 runs from the conserved cysteine through the conserved F or W. The D gene is left open where the match is weak. Not all rows give a size; the values are once, few, many and, for expanded clones, a class.

D gene	V gene	clone size	J gene	CDR3 DNA	CDR3 protein
-	TRBV19	once	TRBJ1-6	TGTGCCAGTAACCAGTTAGACAATTCACCCCTCCACTTT	CASNQLDNSPLHF
-	TRBV2	-	TRBJ1-6	TGTGCCAGCAGTTTGGGCAGGGGTGGGTCACCCCTCCACTTT	CASSLGRGGSPLHF
-	TRBV2	few	TRBJ2-3	TGTGCCAGCAGTGAGGCCACAGATACGCAGTATTTT	CASSEATDTQYF
TRBD1	TRBV5-1	-	TRBJ1-5	TGCGCCAGCAGCGAGCTGACAGGGAGTCAGCCCCAGCATTTT	CASSELTGSQPQHF
TRBD1	TRBV7-9	-	TRBJ2-1	TGTGCCAGCAGCGTAAAACAGGGGGAGCAGTTCTTC	CASSVKQGEQFF
TRBD1	TRBV19	-	TRBJ1-5	TGTGCCAGTAGTGCGGCAGGGGGGACTTATAGCAATCAGCCCCAGCATTTT	CASSAAGGTYSNQPQHF
TRBD1	TRBV9	-	TRBJ1-1	TGTGCCAGCAGCAAAAGAGTTCCGAGACAGGGGGACACTGAAGCTTTCTTT	CASSKRVPRQGDTEAFF
-	TRBV25-1	-	TRBJ2-7	TGTGCCAGCAGTGAAACCCTGTCCGGGACTCCTCCCGAGCAGTACTTC	CASSETLSGTPPEQYF
-	TRBV9	few	TRBJ2-5	TGTGCCAGCAGCGTTGGGACGGTCCAAGAGACCCAGTACTTC	CASSVGTVQETQYF
-	TRBV4-3	-	TRBJ1-4	TGCGCCAGCAGCCAAGATGGGAGAGGGGGAGAAAAACTGTTTTTT	CASSQDGRGGEKLFF
-	TRBV19	-	TRBJ1-5	TGTGCCAGTAGCTCCGGAAGGATTGGGACGGCAAATAGCAATCAGCCCCAGCATTTT	CASSSGRIGTANSNQPQHF
-	TRBV7-9	-	TRBJ2-5	TGTGCCAGCAGCGGGGAATTGAGGGTGGAGACCCAGTACTTC	CASSGELRVETQYF
-	TRBV18	-	TRBJ1-6	TGTGCCAGCTCACCAGACACCAGTACACGGCCCCTCCACTTT	CASSPDTSTRPLHF
-	TRBV7-9	-	TRBJ1-2	TGTGCCAGCAGCTTAATTAACTATGGCTACACCTTC	CASSLINYGYTF
-	TRBV30	-	TRBJ1-3	TGTGCCTTGGGCCCGGGATCTGTACTCTCTGGAAACACCATATATTTT	CALGPGSVLSGNTIYF
TRBD1	TRBV18	-	TRBJ1-1	TGTGCCAGCTCACCTTCCGGGACAGGGGCCTCTGGTTTCTTT	CASSPSGTGASGFF
-	TRBV11-2	-	TRBJ1-4	TGTGCCAGCAGCTTATTGGGCGAAAAACTGTTTTTT	CASSLLGEKLFF
-	TRBV9	once	TRBJ1-5	TGTGCCAGCAGCGTAGGGCAGGGTAGCAATCAGCCCCAGCATTTT	CASSVGQGSNQPQHF
-	TRBV2	-	TRBJ1-3	TGTGCCAGCAGTGAAGTTAGGTCTGGAAACACCATATATTTT	CASSEVRSGNTIYF
TRBD1	TRBV9	-	TRBJ1-5	TGTGCCAGCAGCGCAACAGGGGATCAGCCCCAGCATTTT	CASSATGDQPQHF
TRBD1	TRBV5-4	few	TRBJ1-1	TGTGCCAGCAGCTCTGGGACAGCTTGGACTGAAGCTTTCTTT	CASSSGTAWTEAFF
TRBD1	TRBV9	-	TRBJ2-5	TGTGCCAGCAGCGTAGCTGGGGCAGGGGGTGAGACCCAGTACTTC	CASSVAGAGGETQYF
TRBD1	TRBV4-2	few	TRBJ2-2	TGTGCCAGCAGCCAAGCCGACAGGGGGCCGAACACCGGGGAGCTGTTTTTT	CASSQADRGPNTGELFF
-	TRBV5-8	-	TRBJ1-1	TGTGCCAGCAGCTTGTTGTACACTGAAGCTTTCTTT	CASSLLYTEAFF
TRBD1	TRBV29-1	-	TRBJ1-1	TGCAGCGCCGCGACAGGGGTGAACACTGAAGCTTTCTTT	CSAATGVNTEAFF
-	TRBV10-2	-	TRBJ2-2	TGCGCCAGCATCAATAGACTACCCGCATGGACCGGGGAGCTGTTTTTT	CASINRLPAWTGELFF
-	TRBV18	-	TRBJ2-7	TGTGCCAGCTCACCCCGCGTCGGGGAGCAGTACTTC	CASSPRVGEQYF
-	TRBV2	-	TRBJ2-2	TGTGCCAGCAGTGAGGCCAACGGGGGCACCGGGGAGCTGTTTTTT	CASSEANGGTGELFF
-	TRBV7-2	-	TRBJ1-1	TGTGCCAGCAGCTCCGGAGCGAACACTGAAGCTTTCTTT	CASSSGANTEAFF
-	TRBV6-1	few	TRBJ1-1	TGTGCCAGCACTCAGGGGCTGATGAACACTGAAGCTTTCTTT	CASTQGLMNTEAFF
-	TRBV5-5	-	TRBJ1-4	TGTGCCAGCAGCTTGGTTCAGGGGTCGATGGTCGAAAAACTGTTTTTT	CASSLVQGSMVEKLFF
-	TRBV19	-	TRBJ1-5	TGTGCCAGTAGTATAGGCCTTCAGCCCCAGCATTTT	CASSIGLQPQHF
-	TRBV5-4	-	TRBJ1-1	TGTGCCAGCAGCTACGGGGGGACTGAAGCTTTCTTT	CASSYGGTEAFF
TRBD1	TRBV6-5	-	TRBJ1-1	TGTGCCAGCAGCCGGGGACAGGGGGCCGGGGCTTTCTTT	CASSRGQGAGAFF
-	TRBV30	-	TRBJ2-7	TGTGCCTGGAGTGTACTGAACGGGGGTAATGAGCAGTACTTC	CAWSVLNGGNEQYF
-	TRBV21-1	once	TRBJ2-7	TGTGCCAGCAGCAGGGACAACTCCTACGAGCAGTACTTC	CASSRDNSYEQYF